The rows below give T cell receptor beta chains drawn from one sample of a study of blood T cell repertoires in COVID-19. TCRdb's table, derived via immunoSEQ multiplex PCR, lists solely in-frame clones and lacks some. The data contain fewer than 350,000 clones, about 89% of them singletons. Sample: peripheral blood. The receptors originated from a man aged 40-55 years with active or convalescent COVID-19. CDR3s include the opening cysteine and the closing phenylalanine or tryptophan. A D gene is named only where the DNA matches it firmly. Size is omitted from some rows. Given values are once, few, many or a class for expanded clones.

d_call,clone_size,v_call,j_call,cdr3_aa,cdr3_nt
NA,NA,TRBV5-4,TRBJ2-5,CASSKPSDSQETQYF,TGTGCCAGCAGCAAACCTAGCGATTCCCAAGAGACCCAGTACTTC
NA,NA,TRBV28,TRBJ1-1,CASSFFSGGNTEAFF,TGTGCCAGCAGTTTTTTCTCGGGGGGGAACACTGAAGCTTTCTTT
NA,NA,TRBV7-2,TRBJ2-1,CASSRTDNEQFF,TGTGCCAGCAGCCGAACTGACAATGAGCAGTTCTTC
TRBD2,NA,TRBV9,TRBJ2-3,CASSVVLAGGPDTQYF,TGTGCCAGCAGCGTAGTTCTAGCGGGAGGGCCCGATACGCAGTATTTT
TRBD2,NA,TRBV7-2,TRBJ2-5,CASSLVGSGGAQETQYF,TGTGCCAGCAGCTTAGTGGGTTCGGGGGGGGCCCAAGAGACCCAGTACTTC
NA,NA,TRBV3-1/TRBV3-2,TRBJ1-5,CASSQGQGGPDGSNQPQHF,TGTGCCAGCAGCCAAGGTCAAGGGGGACCGGACGGAAGCAATCAGCCCCAGCATTTT
NA,NA,TRBV11-2,TRBJ2-7,CASSLEPGDPYEQYF,TGTGCCAGCAGCTTAGAGCCGGGGGACCCCTACGAGCAGTACTTC
NA,NA,TRBV28,TRBJ1-5,CASSFSPVLYNQPQHF,TGTGCCAGCAGTTTTTCTCCGGTCCTCTACAATCAGCCCCAGCATTTT
TRBD2,NA,TRBV4-2,TRBJ2-7,CASSQVGAGGYEQYF,TGTGCCAGCAGCCAAGTTGGAGCGGGGGGTTACGAGCAGTACTTC
TRBD1,NA,TRBV2,TRBJ1-6,CARQGVLNSPLHF,TGTGCCAGGCAGGGGGTACTTAATTCACCCCTCCACTTT
NA,NA,TRBV27,TRBJ1-4,CASSRHSNEKLFF,TGTGCCAGCAGCAGGCACTCTAATGAAAAACTGTTTTTT
NA,NA,TRBV29-1,TRBJ1-2,CSVESGGENYGYTF,TGCAGCGTTGAATCCGGGGGTGAGAACTATGGCTACACCTTC
NA,NA,TRBV30,TRBJ1-6,CATGRQEASPLHF,TGTGCCACGGGTCGCCAGGAGGCTTCACCCCTCCACTTT
NA,NA,TRBV3-1/TRBV3-2,TRBJ2-6,CASSQRAGANVLTF,TGTGCCAGCAGCCAACGGGCTGGGGCCAACGTCCTGACTTTC
NA,NA,TRBV7-6,TRBJ1-1,CASSPGQDRSVLAEAFF,TGTGCCAGCAGCCCCGGGCAAGACAGGAGCGTATTAGCTGAAGCTTTCTTT
NA,NA,TRBV20-1,TRBJ1-1,CSGRPEAFF,TGCAGTGGGCGGCCTGAAGCTTTCTTT
TRBD1,NA,TRBV12-5,TRBJ2-7,CASGLSGGSYEQYF,TGTGCTAGTGGTTTGTCAGGGGGCTCCTACGAGCAGTACTTC
NA,NA,TRBV6-5,TRBJ2-7,CASSYRGGEQYF,TGTGCCAGCAGTTATAGGGGGGGCGAGCAGTACTTC
TRBD2,NA,TRBV4-2,TRBJ2-1,CASSQEGRLASYGSYNEQFF,TGTGCCAGCAGCCAAGAAGGGAGACTAGCATCGTACGGCTCCTACAATGAGCAGTTCTTC
TRBD2,NA,TRBV3-1/TRBV3-2,TRBJ2-3,CASSQVRLAGEDTQYF,TGTGCCAGCAGCCAAGTTCGACTAGCGGGGGAAGATACGCAGTATTTT
NA,NA,TRBV6-1,TRBJ1-5,CASSEVSVYQPQHF,TGTGCCAGCAGTGAAGTCTCCGTTTATCAGCCCCAGCATTTT
TRBD1,once,TRBV2,TRBJ1-5,CASRQGANQPQHF,TGTGCCAGCAGACAGGGGGCCAACCAGCCCCAGCATTTT
TRBD1,NA,TRBV13,TRBJ1-4,CASSLGQGTNEKLFF,TGTGCCAGCAGCTTGGGACAGGGAACTAATGAAAAACTGTTTTTT
TRBD1,NA,TRBV7-3,TRBJ2-7,CASSLRGGTGSPYEQYF,TGTGCCAGCAGCTTAAGAGGGGGGACAGGGAGTCCGTACGAGCAGTACTTC
TRBD1,NA,TRBV9,TRBJ1-1,CASSSLAGGQGATMNTEAFF,TGTGCCAGCAGCTCCTTAGCAGGGGGACAGGGAGCAACTATGAACACTGAAGCTTTCTTT
NA,NA,TRBV24-1,TRBJ2-1,CATSDQTGESSYNEQFF,TGTGCCACCAGTGACCAGACAGGCGAAAGCTCCTACAATGAGCAGTTCTTC
TRBD1,NA,TRBV18,TRBJ1-3,CASSPDRGNTIYF,TGTGCCAGCTCACCGGACAGGGGAAACACCATATATTTT
NA,NA,TRBV5-1,TRBJ1-6,CASSPITGGLNSPLHF,TGCGCCAGCAGCCCAATCACTGGGGGCTTGAATTCACCCCTCCACTTT
NA,NA,TRBV6-5,TRBJ2-3,CASRVGQTRVMQYF,TGTGCCAGCAGAGTCGGACAGACAAGGGTCATGCAGTATTTT
NA,NA,TRBV3-1/TRBV3-2,TRBJ2-1,CASSQGPMYNEQFF,TGTGCCAGCAGCCAAGGGCCCATGTACAATGAGCAGTTCTTC
NA,NA,TRBV6-5,TRBJ2-2,CASSYLDTGELFF,TGTGCCAGCAGTTACCTCGACACCGGGGAGCTGTTTTTT
NA,NA,TRBV5-1,TRBJ1-2,CASSLDAGSYGYTF,TGCGCCAGCAGCTTGGATGCAGGGTCCTATGGCTACACCTTC
TRBD1,NA,TRBV5-4,TRBJ2-7,CASRRAGGSYEQYF,TGTGCCAGCAGGAGGGCAGGGGGTTCCTACGAGCAGTACTTC
NA,NA,TRBV15,TRBJ1-5,CATSRDQGLNQPQHF,TGTGCCACCAGCAGAGACCAGGGACTCAATCAGCCCCAGCATTTT
TRBD1,NA,TRBV5-6,TRBJ2-5,CASSLGQGRRETQYF,TGTGCCAGCAGCCTAGGACAGGGAAGGCGAGAGACCCAGTACTTC
TRBD1,NA,TRBV5-1,TRBJ1-4,CASSQGQGDEKLFF,TGCGCCAGCAGCCAAGGACAGGGGGATGAAAAACTGTTTTTT
NA,NA,TRBV3-1/TRBV3-2,TRBJ2-5,CASSQAGQETQYF,TGTGCCAGCAGCCAAGCAGGCCAAGAGACCCAGTACTTC
NA,NA,TRBV13,TRBJ2-7,CASSRGRSSYEQYF,TGTGCCAGCAGCCGGGGTAGGAGCTCCTACGAGCAGTACTTC
TRBD1,NA,TRBV5-1,TRBJ2-1,CASSPTGRTNNEQFF,TGCGCCAGCAGCCCGACAGGGCGTACGAACAATGAGCAGTTCTTC
TRBD2,NA,TRBV27,TRBJ2-1,CASSLDVAGVYNEQFF,TGTGCCAGCAGTTTAGACGTAGCGGGAGTCTACAATGAGCAGTTCTTC
NA,NA,TRBV5-1,TRBJ1-3,CASSRGGAGNTIYF,TGCGCCAGCAGTAGGGGGGGAGCTGGAAACACCATATATTTT
NA,NA,TRBV2,TRBJ1-5,CASSGAGGGPQHF,TGTGCCAGCTCGGGAGCTGGGGGTGGGCCCCAGCATTTT
TRBD1,NA,TRBV30,TRBJ1-4,CAWNKYGTGSREKLFF,TGTGCCTGGAATAAATACGGGACAGGGAGTCGAGAAAAACTGTTTTTT
NA,NA,TRBV15,TRBJ1-4,CATSRNGRGGEKLFF,TGTGCCACCAGCAGAAACGGGAGGGGCGGTGAAAAACTGTTTTTT
NA,NA,TRBV10-3,TRBJ1-6,CAISTTGVNSPLHF,TGTGCCATCAGTACGACAGGAGTTAATTCACCCCTCCACTTT
NA,NA,TRBV4-1,TRBJ1-1,CASSRTPQDANTEAFF,TGCGCCAGCAGCCGGACACCCCAAGACGCGAACACTGAAGCTTTCTTT
TRBD1,once,TRBV5-3,TRBJ2-2,CARSLEEGQGEDTGELFF,TGTGCCAGAAGCCTAGAAGAGGGACAGGGCGAGGACACCGGGGAGCTGTTTTTT
TRBD2,NA,TRBV11-3,TRBJ2-7,CASSNSGSSSYEQYF,TGTGCCAGCAGCAATAGCGGGTCGAGCTCCTACGAGCAGTACTTC
TRBD1,NA,TRBV6-5,TRBJ2-7,CASSYSAGGHYEQYF,TGTGCCAGCAGTTACTCAGCAGGGGGCCACTACGAGCAGTACTTC
TRBD1,NA,TRBV6-5,TRBJ1-2,CASSYRQGIDYGYTF,TGTGCCAGCAGTTACCGACAGGGCATCGACTATGGCTACACCTTC
NA,few,TRBV19,TRBJ1-5,CASSVQGYQPQHF,TGTGCCAGTAGTGTACAGGGATATCAGCCCCAGCATTTT
NA,NA,TRBV14,TRBJ1-2,CASSQVSANYGYTF,TGTGCCAGCAGCCAAGTCTCAGCTAACTATGGCTACACCTTC
TRBD1,NA,TRBV3-1/TRBV3-2,TRBJ1-6,CASSQEDRLNSPLHF,TGTGCCAGCAGCCAAGAGGACAGGCTGAATTCACCCCTCCACTTT
TRBD2,NA,TRBV4-1,TRBJ2-1,CASSQAGGAYNEQFF,TGCGCCAGCAGCCAAGCGGGAGGTGCCTACAATGAGCAGTTCTTC
NA,NA,TRBV5-1,TRBJ1-1,CASSPGGSTEAFF,TGCGCCAGCAGCCCGGGGGGTTCAACTGAAGCTTTCTTT
TRBD1,NA,TRBV3-1/TRBV3-2,TRBJ2-3,CASSPGTGVVVTDTQYF,TGTGCCAGCAGCCCGGGGACAGGGGTCGTGGTCACAGATACGCAGTATTTT
TRBD2,NA,TRBV4-2,TRBJ2-2,CASSQDTTLAGPTGELFF,TGTGCCAGCAGCCAAGACACAACACTAGCGGGGCCGACCGGGGAGCTGTTTTTT
TRBD2,few,TRBV5-4,TRBJ2-2,CASSLIGRYNTGELFF,TGTGCCAGCAGCTTGATCGGGAGGTACAACACCGGGGAGCTGTTTTTT